This T cell receptor beta chain was recovered during a study of shared clonotypes between healthy human individuals. TCRdb keeps only in-frame clones here, not all; method: immunoSEQ multiplex PCR. The table records roughly 2.2 million clones, approximately 90% of them present only once. This CDR3 is 16 amino acids long. Germline lookup yields CDR1 SGHVS and CDR2 FQNEAQ. The ends lost 4 bases at V and 2 bases at J; junction bases unmatched: 7. The rearrangement uses TRBV7-8 and TRBJ2-5, with 10 nucleotides matching TRBD2. The source of this sequence is a man younger than 35 in good health. Some clones in this sample may be carry-over from other donors' samples. The sequenced sample was naive CD4+ T cells from PBMCs. Specified subset: CD45RA+ positively selected. The CDR3 DNA reads as TGTGCCAGCAGCTCGCGGGGACTAGCGTTACAAGAGACCCAGTACTTC. It yields the protein CASSSRGLALQETQYF.